These 10 T cell receptor beta chains originate from one sample sequenced in a study of T and B cells in COVID-19 patients. BIOMED2 TRB-A/B primer pools were used in multiplex TRB PCR. One entry per CDR3 protein results from TCRdb running MiXCR on the multiplex PCR reads. The sample shows 4,000 to 5,500 distinct CDR3 sequences, roughly a fifth of them seen only once. Each TRB amplification used about 250-550 ng of genomic DNA from blood. Sequencing input: blood. The receptor source for this set is a human donor with active COVID-19.

In its sample, this clonotype ranks as medium-sized. The rearrangement uses TRBV19 and TRBJ1-2; TRBD1 agrees at 9 bases. Trimming removed 5 bases from V and 8 bases from J; junction bases left unmatched: 6. From germline, CDR1 is LNHDA and CDR2 SQIVND (reference sequence). The CDR3 runs 13 residues. This chain's CDR3 is CASSERDRAGYTF. In nucleotides, the CDR3 is TGTGCCAGTAGTGAGCGGGACAGGGCGGGCTACACCTTC.

The chain combines TRBV7-9 with TRBJ2-5, with TRBD2 identical over 10 bases. Germline CDR1 reads SEHNR; CDR2 reads FQNEAQ (reference sequence). After removal of 8 bases from V and 5 bases from J, the junction contained 8 bases not matched to a gene. The CDR3 is 14 amino acids. CDR3 sequence reads: CASGLAGARETQYF. In DNA, the CDR3 is TGTGCCAGCGGGCTAGCGGGAGCGAGGGAGACCCAGTACTTC.

In this sample, this clonotype is medium-sized (0.01 to 0.1%). The V and J genes are TRBV10-3 and TRBJ2-7, with 7 positions matching TRBD1. The CDR3 loop spans 15 amino acids. Per germline, CDR1 ENHRY and CDR2 SYGVKD. Trimming removed 5 bases from V and 2 bases from J; junction bases left unmatched: 9. CDR3 region: CAISPRTGLTYEQYF. DNA for the CDR3: TGTGCCATCAGTCCGCGGACAGGCCTAACCTACGAGCAGTACTTC.

This clonotype is medium-sized by share. V usage is TRBV12-3 or TRBV12-4 and J usage is TRBJ2-3, with 9 bases identical to TRBD2. This CDR3 is built from 18 residues. J lost 0 bases, V lost 3 bases, and 10 bases had no gene match. CDR3 region: CASSLWDSGSYSTDTQYF. The CDR3 DNA reads TGTGCCAGCAGTTTGTGGGATAGCGGGAGTTATAGCACAGATACGCAGTATTTT.

This clonotype showed up just a few times. V gene TRBV12-3 or TRBV12-4 combines with J gene TRBJ1-5; D gene uncertain. The CDR3 runs 13 residues. Trimming cost V 8 bases and J 3 bases, with 11 bases left between them. The CDR3 reads CASQGQINQPQHF. The CDR3 bases are TGTGCCAGCCAAGGGCAGATCAATCAGCCCCAGCATTTT.

This chain links TRBV7-2 with TRBJ2-1; D might be TRBD2 (6 bases). Trimming removed 3 bases from V and 0 bases from J, with 9 bases in between. This CDR3 spans 15 amino acids. Germline CDR1 reads SGHTA; CDR2 reads FQGNSA. CDR3 sequence: CASSFGSVSYNEQFF. As DNA, the CDR3 is TGTGCCAGCAGCTTCGGGAGCGTCTCCTACAATGAGCAGTTCTTC.

In its sample, this clonotype ranks as medium-sized (0.01 to 0.1%). V and J are TRBV27 and TRBJ2-5; D is unclear. V dropped 5 bases and J dropped 1 base, with 8 bases sitting between them. The CDR3 loop spans 13 amino acids. Germline CDR1 MNHEY, CDR2 SMNVEV (reference sequence). CDR3 protein: CASSPRTQETQYF. CDR3 in DNA: TGTGCCAGCAGTCCCCGGACCCAAGAGACCCAGTACTTC.

Concerning this clonotype: At one of its ends the junction is not consistent with the germline gene, which may arise from a read error. In DNA form, the CDR3 reads TGCGCCAGCAGCCATGCGAAGAACACTGAAGCTTTCTTT. Translated: CASSHAKNTEAFF. This sequence joins TRBV5-6 and TRBJ1-1; D remains ambiguous. The CDR3 consists of 13 residues. Per the germline V gene, CDR1 is SGHDT and CDR2 is YYEEEE.

Judged by abundance, this clonotype is medium-sized. The rearrangement joins TRBV12-3 or TRBV12-4 to TRBJ2-3, with D maybe TRBD1 (7 bases). This CDR3 has 15 amino acids. Trimming stripped 5 bases from V and 1 base from J, with 13 bases between. CDR3 region: CASSQGGWGTDTQYF. CDR3 nucleotide sequence: TGTGCCAGCAGTCAGGGGGGTTGGGGCACAGATACGCAGTATTTT.

This chain links TRBV11-1 with TRBJ2-2; D gene ambiguous. The CDR3 extends over 14 amino acids. With 1 base removed from V and 1 base from J, the gap between germline ends came to 4 bases. Germline V CDR1 and CDR2: SGHAT, FQDESV (reference sequence). CDR3 amino acids: CASSLDRNTGELFF. The CDR3, as DNA: TGTGCCAGCAGCTTAGATCGGAACACCGGGGAGCTGTTTTTT.